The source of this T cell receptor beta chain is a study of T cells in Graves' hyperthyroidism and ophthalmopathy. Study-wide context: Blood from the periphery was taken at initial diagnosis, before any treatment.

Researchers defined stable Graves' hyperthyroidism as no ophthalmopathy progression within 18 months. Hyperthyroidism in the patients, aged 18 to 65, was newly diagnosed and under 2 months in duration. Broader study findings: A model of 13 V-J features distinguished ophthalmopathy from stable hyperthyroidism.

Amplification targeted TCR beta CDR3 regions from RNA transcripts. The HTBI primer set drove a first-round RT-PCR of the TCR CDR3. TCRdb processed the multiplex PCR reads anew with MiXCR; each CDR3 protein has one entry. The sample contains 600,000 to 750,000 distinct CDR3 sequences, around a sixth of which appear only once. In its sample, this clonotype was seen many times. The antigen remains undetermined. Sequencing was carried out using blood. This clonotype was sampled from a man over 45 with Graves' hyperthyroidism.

CDR3 amino acids: CSVGKSSREHYGYTF. DNA for the CDR3: TGCAGCGTTGGGAAAAGCAGCCGAGAACACTATGGCTACACCTTC. The J gene is TRBJ1-2, the V gene TRBV29-1; D call uncertain. From germline, CDR1 is SQVTM and CDR2 ANQGSEA. This CDR3 has 15 amino acids. V was cut by 4 bases and J by 3 bases, with 18 bases left in between.